The 13 T cell receptor beta chains below all came from one sample that was sequenced in a study of Ad26.COV2.S vaccination and SARS-CoV-2 variants. The assay was immunoSEQ multiplex PCR, and TCRdb's table has in-frame clones only and misses some. The repertoire holds 300,000 to 350,000 clones, with about 85% as singletons. The treatment denotes: roughly 20 received Ad26.COV2.S at low or high dose, single or two shots; about 5 received placebo; per-sample allocation not given. Day 63 following the first vaccine or placebo injection was when the samples were taken. The sequenced sample was peripheral blood, obtained in a trial of Ad26.COV2.S vaccine versus placebo. These receptors all stem from a person aged 18-60 years who received the Ad26.COV2.S COVID-19 vaccine or a placebo.

V gene TRBV7-6 combines with J gene TRBJ2-7; 11 bases match TRBD2. There are 16 residues in the CDR3. V dropped 2 bases and J dropped 0; count of bases not matched to a gene: 3. The germline V gene has CDR1 SGHVS and CDR2 FNYEAQ. Here the CDR3 DNA reads TGTGCCAGCAGCTTATTAGGGACTAGCGGCTCCTACGAGCAGTACTTC. Translating it yields CASSLLGTSGSYEQYF. The full variable domain, its missing parts supplied by reference TRBV7-6 and TRBJ2-7, is GAGVSQSPRYKVTKRGQDVALRCDPISGHVSLYWYRQALGQGPEFLTYFNYEAQQDKSGLPNDRFSAERPEGSISTLTIQRTEQRDSAMYRCASSLLGTSGSYEQYFGPGTRLTVT.

CDR3 nucleotide sequence: TGTGCCAGCAGCCAAGATTACCCCGGGACAGGGTGGAGCACCGGGGAGCTGTTTTTT. Its translation: CASSQDYPGTGWSTGELFF. The rearrangement joins TRBV4-2 to TRBJ2-2; 9 bases align to TRBD1. The germline CDR1 and CDR2 sequences are LGHNA and YNFKEQ. Trimming took 0 bases from V and 4 from J; bases not matched to a gene: 12. This CDR3 contains 19 residues.

The chain recombines TRBV28 with TRBJ2-5; 10 bases match TRBD1. Germline CDR1 reads MDHEN; CDR2 reads SYDVKM. The length of the CDR3 is 16 residues. Germline trimming cut 5 bases from V and 3 bases from J; bases unmatched to any gene: 9. CDR3 sequence (DNA): TGTGCCAGCAGTCCCGTCATGGGGACAGGGGAAGAGACCCAGTACTTC. Protein product: CASSPVMGTGEETQYF.

The genes are TRBV28 and TRBJ2-7; 11 nucleotides line up with TRBD2. CDR1 and CDR2 (germline): MDHEN, SYDVKM. V shed 5 bases and J 5 bases; nucleotides not matched to a gene: 8. The length of the CDR3 is 15 residues. The CDR3 DNA reads TGTGCCAGCAGTCGGGGTAGCGGGGGGGCCAACGAGCAGTACTTC. As protein: CASSRGSGGANEQYF. Full variable domain (outside the CDR3, taken from reference TRBV28 and TRBJ2-7): DVKVTQSSRYLVKRTGEKVFLECVQDMDHENMFWYRQDPGLGLRLIYFSYDVKMKEKGDIPEGYSVSREKKERFSLILESASTNQTSMYLCASSRGSGGANEQYFGPGTRLTVT.

The chain uses TRBV6-4 and TRBJ1-1; TRBD1 might be the D (5 bases). Trimming cost V 0 bases and J 4 bases, with 12 bases left between them. Germline V gene lookup returns CDR1 MRHNA and CDR2 SNTAGT. The CDR3 sequence is 15 residues long. Here the CDR3 reads CASSDSPGWGTEAFF. Written as DNA, the CDR3 is TGTGCCAGCAGTGACTCGCCAGGGTGGGGCACTGAAGCTTTCTTT.

The gene calls are TRBV18 and TRBJ1-1; D unclear. The CDR3 loop spans 13 amino acids. Germline CDR1 is KGHSH and CDR2 is LQKENI. Trimming took off 1 base at V and 1 base at J, with 4 bases between the two ends. The DNA for the CDR3 is TGTGCCAGCTCACCACGCTCGAACACTGAAGCTTTCTTT. Translation: CASSPRSNTEAFF.

The sample holds one count of this clone. This chain uses TRBV4-2 with TRBJ2-2; TRBD2 aligns across 7 bases. CDR1 and CDR2 (germline): LGHNA, YNFKEQ. The J segment lost 6 bases and the V segment lost 1 base, leaving 11 bases of the junction unmatched. The CDR3 is 17 residues long. Here the CDR3 DNA reads TGTGCCAGCAGCCAAGCCTGGGGGGGAAGTGTGGCCGGGGAGCTGTTTTTT. Translating it yields CASSQAWGGSVAGELFF.

V is TRBV11-2 and J is TRBJ1-2, with TRBD1 as a possible D gene (6 bases). With 4 bases removed from V and 6 bases from J, the gap between germline ends came to 21 bases. Looked up from germline, CDR1 is SGHAT and CDR2 is FQNNGV. The CDR3 loop spans 16 amino acids. The CDR3 loop is CASSSRTLQGFDGYTF. The CDR3 DNA is TGTGCCAGCAGCTCTCGAACCTTACAGGGATTTGATGGCTACACCTTC.

The chain uses TRBV5-1 and TRBJ2-1; D perhaps matches TRBD2 (6 bases). Germline V gene data show CDR1 as SGHRS and CDR2 as YFSETQ. The V end was cut by 0 bases, the J end by 0 bases, with 7 bases between. CDR3 size: 15 residues. In nucleotides, the CDR3 is TGCGCCAGCAGCTTGGACGGGAGCTCCTACAATGAGCAGTTCTTC. Translating it yields CASSLDGSSYNEQFF.

J is TRBJ2-3 and V is TRBV27, with 11 bases identical to TRBD2. Germline lookup yields CDR1 MNHEY and CDR2 SMNVEV (reference sequence). The CDR3 has 16 residues. J gave up 3 bases and V 5 bases, and 7 bases lay outside the gene matches. The CDR3 loop is CASSTRTSGSTDTQYF. The CDR3 nucleotides are TGTGCCAGCAGTACTAGGACTAGCGGGTCAACAGATACGCAGTATTTT.

The V gene is TRBV14, the J gene TRBJ1-4; perhaps TRBD1 as D (5 bases). V lost 4 bases and J lost 4, with 13 bases in between. The CDR3 loop spans 15 amino acids. Germline CDR1 and CDR2: SGHDN and FVKESK. CDR3 loop: CASSRRSGVNEKLFF. The CDR3 DNA is TGTGCCAGCAGCCGACGTTCGGGGGTTAATGAAAAACTGTTTTTT.

This chain joins TRBV10-1 and TRBJ1-1; 8 bases are shared with TRBD1. CDR1 is WNHNN and CDR2 is SYGVQD in the germline V gene (reference sequence). J lost 1 base, V lost 6 bases, and 7 bases had no gene match. CDR3 length equals 15 residues. CDR3 loop: CASSRAGTGNTEAFF. As DNA, the CDR3 is TGCGCCAGCAGCCGAGCGGGGACAGGGAACACTGAAGCTTTCTTT.

The genes are TRBV28 and TRBJ1-3; D is unclear. Between the trimmed V and J ends, which lost 5 bases and 4 bases, there was a span of 6 bases. The CDR3 extends over 12 amino acids. Germline assignment: CDR1 MDHEN and CDR2 SYDVKM. CDR3 sequence: CASSPEGNTIYF. DNA of the CDR3: TGTGCCAGCAGTCCCGAAGGAAACACCATATATTTT.